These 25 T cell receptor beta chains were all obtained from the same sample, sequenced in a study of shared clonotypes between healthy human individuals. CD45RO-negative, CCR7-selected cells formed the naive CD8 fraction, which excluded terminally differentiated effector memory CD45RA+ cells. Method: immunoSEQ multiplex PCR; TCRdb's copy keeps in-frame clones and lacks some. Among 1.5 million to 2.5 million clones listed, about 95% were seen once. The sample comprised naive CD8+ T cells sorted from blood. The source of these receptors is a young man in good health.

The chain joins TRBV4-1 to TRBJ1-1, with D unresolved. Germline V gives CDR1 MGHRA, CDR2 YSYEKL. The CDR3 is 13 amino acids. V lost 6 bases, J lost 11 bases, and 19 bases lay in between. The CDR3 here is CASSTGLPLEAFF. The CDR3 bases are TGCGCCAGCAGTACGGGCCTCCCCTTGGAGGCTTTCTTT.

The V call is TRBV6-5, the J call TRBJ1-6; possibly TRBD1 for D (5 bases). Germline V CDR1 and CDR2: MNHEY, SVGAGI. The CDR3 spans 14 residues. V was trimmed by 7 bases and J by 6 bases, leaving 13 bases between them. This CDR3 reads CASNRRDGNSPLHF. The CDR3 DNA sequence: TGTGCCAGCAACCGCCGGGACGGTAATTCACCCCTCCACTTT.

CDR3 nucleotide sequence: TGTGCCAGCAGCTTTCAAGCAGACACTGAAGCTTTCTTT. This codes for CASSFQADTEAFF. This chain joins TRBV5-4 and TRBJ1-1, with no clear D. CDR1 SGHNT and CDR2 YYREEE come from the germline V gene (reference sequence). There are 13 residues in the CDR3. Trimming cost V 2 bases and J 3 bases, with 8 bases left between them.

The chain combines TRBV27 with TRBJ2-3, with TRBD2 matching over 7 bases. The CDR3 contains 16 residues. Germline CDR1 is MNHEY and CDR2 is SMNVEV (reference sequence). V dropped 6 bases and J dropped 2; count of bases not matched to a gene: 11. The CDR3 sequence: CASSAWSGAYTDTQYF. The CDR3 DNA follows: TGTGCCAGCAGCGCTTGGAGCGGGGCGTACACAGATACGCAGTATTTT.

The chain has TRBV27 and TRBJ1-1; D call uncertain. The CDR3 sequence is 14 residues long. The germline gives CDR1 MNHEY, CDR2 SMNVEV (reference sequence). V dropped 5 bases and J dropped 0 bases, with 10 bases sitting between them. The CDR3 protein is CASSPRALNTEAFF. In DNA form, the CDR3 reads TGTGCCAGCAGTCCCCGGGCCTTGAACACTGAAGCTTTCTTT.

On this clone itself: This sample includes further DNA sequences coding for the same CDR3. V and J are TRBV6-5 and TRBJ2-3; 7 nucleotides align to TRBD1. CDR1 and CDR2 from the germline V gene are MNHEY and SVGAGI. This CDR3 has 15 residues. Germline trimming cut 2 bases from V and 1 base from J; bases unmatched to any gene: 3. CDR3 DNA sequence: TGTGCCAGCAGTTACCGCACAGGGGGCACAGATACGCAGTATTTT. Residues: CASSYRTGGTDTQYF.

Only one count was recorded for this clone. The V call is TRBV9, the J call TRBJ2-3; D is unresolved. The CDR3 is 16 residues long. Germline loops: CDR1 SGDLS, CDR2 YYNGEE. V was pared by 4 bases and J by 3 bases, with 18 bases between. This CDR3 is CASSPRPSRWTDTQYF. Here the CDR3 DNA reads TGTGCCAGCAGCCCACGTCCATCACGATGGACAGATACGCAGTATTTT.

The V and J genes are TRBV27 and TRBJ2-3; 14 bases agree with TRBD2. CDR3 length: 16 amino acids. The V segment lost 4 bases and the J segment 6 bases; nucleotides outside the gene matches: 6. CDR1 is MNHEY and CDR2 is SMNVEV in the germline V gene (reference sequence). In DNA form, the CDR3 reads TGTGCCAGCAGTTCCACCGGGACTAGCGGGAGTGATACGCAGTATTTT. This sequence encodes CASSSTGTSGSDTQYF.

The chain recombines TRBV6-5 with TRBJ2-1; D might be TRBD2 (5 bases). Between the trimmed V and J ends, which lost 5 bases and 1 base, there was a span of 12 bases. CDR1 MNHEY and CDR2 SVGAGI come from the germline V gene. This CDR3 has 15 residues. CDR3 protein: CASSTGVGSYNEQFF. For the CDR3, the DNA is TGTGCCAGCAGTACCGGGGTTGGGTCCTACAATGAGCAGTTCTTC.

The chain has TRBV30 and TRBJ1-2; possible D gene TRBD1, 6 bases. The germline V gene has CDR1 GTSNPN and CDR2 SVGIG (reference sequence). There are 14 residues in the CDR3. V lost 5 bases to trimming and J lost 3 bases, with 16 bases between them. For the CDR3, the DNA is TGTGCCTGGTTCCAGGACAGTCCGGACTATGGCTACACCTTC. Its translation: CAWFQDSPDYGYTF.

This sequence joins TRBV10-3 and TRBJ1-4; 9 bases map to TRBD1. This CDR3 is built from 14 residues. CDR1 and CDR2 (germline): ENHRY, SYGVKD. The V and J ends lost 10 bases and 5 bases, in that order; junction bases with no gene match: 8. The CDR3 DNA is TGTGCCACCCATCCGGGGACAGGGAATGAAAAACTGTTTTTT. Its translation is CATHPGTGNEKLFF.

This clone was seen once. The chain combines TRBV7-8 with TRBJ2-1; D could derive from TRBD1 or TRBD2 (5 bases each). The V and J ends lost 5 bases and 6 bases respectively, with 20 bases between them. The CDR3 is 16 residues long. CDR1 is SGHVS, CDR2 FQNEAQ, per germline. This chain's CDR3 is CASSPREGEGTNEQFF. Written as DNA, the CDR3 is TGTGCCAGCAGCCCCCGGGAAGGGGAAGGGACCAATGAGCAGTTCTTC.

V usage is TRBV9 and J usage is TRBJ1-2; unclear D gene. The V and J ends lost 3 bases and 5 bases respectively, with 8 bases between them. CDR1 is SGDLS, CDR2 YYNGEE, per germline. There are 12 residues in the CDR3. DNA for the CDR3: TGTGCCAGCAGCGAAGGACCGTATGGCTACACCTTC. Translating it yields CASSEGPYGYTF.

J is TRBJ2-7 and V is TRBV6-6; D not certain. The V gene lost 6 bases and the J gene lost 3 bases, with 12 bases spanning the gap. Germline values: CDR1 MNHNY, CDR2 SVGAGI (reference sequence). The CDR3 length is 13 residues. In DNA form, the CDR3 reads TGTGCCAGCAGGTCTACTCAGGACTACGAGCAGTACTTC. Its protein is CASRSTQDYEQYF.

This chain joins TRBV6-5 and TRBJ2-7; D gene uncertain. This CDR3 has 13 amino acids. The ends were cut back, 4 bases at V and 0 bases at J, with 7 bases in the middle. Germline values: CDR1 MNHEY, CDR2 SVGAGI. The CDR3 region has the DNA TGTGCCAGCAGTTTGAGGAGCTCCTACGAGCAGTACTTC. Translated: CASSLRSSYEQYF.

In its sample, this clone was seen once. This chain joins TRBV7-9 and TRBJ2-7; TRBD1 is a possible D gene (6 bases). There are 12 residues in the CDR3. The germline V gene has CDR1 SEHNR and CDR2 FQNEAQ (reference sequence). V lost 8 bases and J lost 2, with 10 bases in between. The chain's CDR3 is CASGDTTYEQYF. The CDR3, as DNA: TGTGCCAGCGGGGACACCACCTACGAGCAGTACTTC.

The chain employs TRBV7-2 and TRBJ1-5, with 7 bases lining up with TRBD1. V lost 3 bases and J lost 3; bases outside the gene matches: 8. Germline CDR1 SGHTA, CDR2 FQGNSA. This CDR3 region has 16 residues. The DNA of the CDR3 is TGTGCCAGCAGCTTTAGTAGGACAGGCCCCAATCAGCCCCAGCATTTT. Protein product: CASSFSRTGPNQPQHF.

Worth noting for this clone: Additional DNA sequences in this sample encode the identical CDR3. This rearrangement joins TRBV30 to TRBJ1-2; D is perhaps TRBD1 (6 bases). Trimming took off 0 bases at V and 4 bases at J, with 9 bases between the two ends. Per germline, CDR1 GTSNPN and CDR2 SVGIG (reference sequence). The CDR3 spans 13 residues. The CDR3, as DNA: TGTGCCTGGAGTGTAGGGGGTGGCTATGGCTACACCTTC. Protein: CAWSVGGGYGYTF.

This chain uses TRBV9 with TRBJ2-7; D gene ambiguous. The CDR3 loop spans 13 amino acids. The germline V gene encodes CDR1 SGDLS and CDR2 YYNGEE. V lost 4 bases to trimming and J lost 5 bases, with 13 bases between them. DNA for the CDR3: TGTGCCAGCAGCCTCTCGGTGGGCCACGAGCAGTACTTC. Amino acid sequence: CASSLSVGHEQYF.

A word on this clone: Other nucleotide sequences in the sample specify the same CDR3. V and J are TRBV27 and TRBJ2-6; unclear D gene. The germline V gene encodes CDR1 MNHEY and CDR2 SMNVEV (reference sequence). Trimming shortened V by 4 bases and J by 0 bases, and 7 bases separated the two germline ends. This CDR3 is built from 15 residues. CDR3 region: CASSSGSSGANVLTF. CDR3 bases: TGTGCCAGCAGTTCCGGTAGCTCTGGGGCCAACGTCCTGACTTTC. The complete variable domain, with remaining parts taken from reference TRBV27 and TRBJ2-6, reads EAQVTQNPRYLITVTGKKLTVTCSQNMNHEYMSWYRQDPGLGLRQIYYSMNVEVTDKGDVPEGYKVSRKEKRNFPLILESPSPNQTSLYFCASSSGSSGANVLTFGAGSRLTVL.

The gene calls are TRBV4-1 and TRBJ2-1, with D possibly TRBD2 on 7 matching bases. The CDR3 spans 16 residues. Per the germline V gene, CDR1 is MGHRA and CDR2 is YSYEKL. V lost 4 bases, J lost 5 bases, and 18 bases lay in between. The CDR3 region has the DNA TGCGCCAGCAGCCCCTCGTTTGCGGGGGCCAACAATGAGCAGTTCTTC. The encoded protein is CASSPSFAGANNEQFF.

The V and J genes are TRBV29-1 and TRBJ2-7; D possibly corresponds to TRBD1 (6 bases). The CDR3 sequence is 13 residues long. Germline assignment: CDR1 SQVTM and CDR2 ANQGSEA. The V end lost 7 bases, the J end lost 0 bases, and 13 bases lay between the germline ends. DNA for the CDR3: TGCAGCGCCCAGGACAGAACCTCCTACGAGCAGTACTTC. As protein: CSAQDRTSYEQYF.

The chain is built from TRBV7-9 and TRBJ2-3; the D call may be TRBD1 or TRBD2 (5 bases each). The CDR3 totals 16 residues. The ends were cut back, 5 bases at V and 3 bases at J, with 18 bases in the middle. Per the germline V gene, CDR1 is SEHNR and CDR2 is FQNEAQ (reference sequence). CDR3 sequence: CASSGLGLGGTDTQYF. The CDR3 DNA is TGTGCCAGCAGCGGACTGGGGCTAGGTGGGACAGATACGCAGTATTTT.

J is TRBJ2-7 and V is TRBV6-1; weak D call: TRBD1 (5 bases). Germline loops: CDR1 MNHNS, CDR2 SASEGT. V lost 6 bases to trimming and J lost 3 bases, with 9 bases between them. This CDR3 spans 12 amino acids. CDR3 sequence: CASSDDSYEQYF. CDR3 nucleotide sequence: TGTGCCAGCAGCGACGACAGCTACGAGCAGTACTTC.

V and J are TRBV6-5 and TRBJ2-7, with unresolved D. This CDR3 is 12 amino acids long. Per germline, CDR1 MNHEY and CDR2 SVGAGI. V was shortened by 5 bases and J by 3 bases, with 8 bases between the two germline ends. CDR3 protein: CASSDVGYEQYF. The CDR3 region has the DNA TGTGCCAGCAGTGATGTGGGCTACGAGCAGTACTTC.